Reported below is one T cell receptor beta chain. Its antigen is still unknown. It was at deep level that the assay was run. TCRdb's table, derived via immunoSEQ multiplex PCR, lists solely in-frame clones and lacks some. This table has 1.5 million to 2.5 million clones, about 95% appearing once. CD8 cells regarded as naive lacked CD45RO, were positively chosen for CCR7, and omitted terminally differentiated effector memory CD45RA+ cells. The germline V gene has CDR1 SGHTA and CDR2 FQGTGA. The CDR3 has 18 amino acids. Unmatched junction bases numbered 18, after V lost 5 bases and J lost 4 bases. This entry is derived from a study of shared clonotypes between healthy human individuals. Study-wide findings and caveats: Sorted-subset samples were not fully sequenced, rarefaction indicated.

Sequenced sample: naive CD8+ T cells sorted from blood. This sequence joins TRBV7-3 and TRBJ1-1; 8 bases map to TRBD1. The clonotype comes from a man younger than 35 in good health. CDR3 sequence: CASSQPGGAGGASTEAFF. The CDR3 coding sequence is TGTGCCAGCAGCCAACCGGGAGGGGCAGGGGGCGCCTCCACTGAAGCTTTCTTT. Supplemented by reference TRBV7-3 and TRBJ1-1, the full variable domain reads GAGVSQTPSNKVTEKGKYVELRCDPISGHTALYWYRQSLGQGPEFLIYFQGTGAADDSGLPNDRFFAVRPEGSVSTLKIQRTERGDSAVYLCASSQPGGAGGASTEAFFGQGTRLTVV.